The 26 T cell receptor beta chains reported below all come from one sample, sequenced in a study of blood T cells in healthy people across ages. PCR was performed a second time for roughly 7 to 12 cycles using a sample-barcoded 5' primer and a J-beta primer mix. TCRdb called the 5' RACE reads again in MiXCR, with one record for every CDR3 protein. The repertoire consists of hundreds of thousands of distinct CDR3 sequences, with approximately 50% occurring once and the leading ten covering roughly 31%. Sequenced input: blood. These receptors originate from a woman aged 60-75 years in good health.

The chain carries TRBV20-1 and TRBJ2-7, with 9 bases aligning to TRBD1. The CDR3 covers 15 residues. V gave up 2 bases and J gave up 4 bases; unmatched junction bases: 9. Germline V lookup: CDR1 DFQATT, CDR2 SNEGSKA (reference sequence). CDR3 DNA sequence: TGCAGTGCTAGAATGAGGACAGGGGCCTTATACGAGCAGTACTTC. Translated: CSARMRTGALYEQYF.

The chain combines TRBV20-1 with TRBJ2-3; TRBD2 matches 10 bases. CDR3 length: 14 amino acids. In germline, CDR1 is DFQATT, CDR2 SNEGSKA (reference sequence). The trim removed 5 bases at V and 6 bases at J, leaving 8 bases unmatched. CDR3 protein: CSALLGTSADTQYF. The CDR3 DNA follows: TGCAGTGCTCTCCTCGGGACTAGCGCGGATACGCAGTATTTT.

The gene calls are TRBV7-9 and TRBJ2-7; D remains unclear. Germline V gene data show CDR1 as SEHNR and CDR2 as FQNEAQ (reference sequence). CDR3 length: 14 amino acids. Trimming cost V 5 bases and J 4 bases, with 15 bases left between them. The chain's CDR3 is CASSDPLSAYEQYF. CDR3 coding DNA: TGTGCCAGCAGCGATCCCTTATCCGCTTACGAGCAGTACTTC.

The table lists this clonotype with a few counts. The rearrangement joins TRBV11-2 to TRBJ2-5; D possibly corresponds to TRBD1 (5 bases). There are 19 residues in the CDR3. Trimming removed 4 bases from V and 0 bases from J, with 24 bases in between. Germline assignment: CDR1 SGHAT and CDR2 FQNNGV. In DNA form, the CDR3 reads TGTGCCAGCAGCTCCTTTAAAGGGGTCCCAACCTCCTACCAAGAGACCCAGTACTTC. Protein sequence: CASSSFKGVPTSYQETQYF.

This clonotype was found a few times. As DNA, the CDR3 is TGCAGCGTTGCTCGCGGGAGGGCCAATGAGCAGTACTTC. Translation gives CSVARGRANEQYF. The rearrangement links TRBV29-1 to TRBJ2-7; 9 bases are a match to TRBD2. Germline CDR1 and CDR2: SQVTM and ANQGSEA. The V and J ends lost 4 bases and 7 bases, in that order; junction bases with no gene match: 8. CDR3 length: 13 residues.

The rearrangement uses TRBV5-1 and TRBJ2-5; no clear D. The germline V and J ends were trimmed by 4 bases and 1 base, with 14 bases remaining between them. This CDR3 spans 15 amino acids. From germline, CDR1 is SGHRS and CDR2 YFSETQ. The CDR3, as DNA: TGCGCCAGCAGCCCCGAAAGACTCAGCCAAGAGACCCAGTACTTC. The encoded protein is CASSPERLSQETQYF.

This clonotype was detected only a few times. This chain uses TRBV18 with TRBJ1-4; a possible D gene is TRBD1 (5 bases). The CDR3 sequence is 14 residues long. Trimming removed 5 bases from V and 10 bases from J, with 17 bases in between. The V gene's germline CDR1 is KGHSH and CDR2 LQKENI. The CDR3 sequence: CASSSGTVEGKLFF. CDR3 coding DNA: TGTGCCAGCTCATCCGGGACGGTCGAGGGAAAACTGTTTTTT.

The chain employs TRBV20-1 and TRBJ2-2; TRBD2 matches 7 bases. CDR3 length: 14 amino acids. Germline V gene lookup returns CDR1 DFQATT and CDR2 SNEGSKA (reference sequence). The trim removed 3 bases at V and 6 bases at J, leaving 7 bases unmatched. The CDR3 region is CSASAAGRAGELFF. The CDR3 nucleotides are TGCAGTGCTAGTGCTGCAGGGAGGGCCGGGGAGCTGTTTTTT.

This clonotype was seen a handful of times. The chain couples TRBV20-1 to TRBJ1-2; D may be TRBD1 (6 bases). CDR1 and CDR2 from the germline V gene are DFQATT and SNEGSKA (reference sequence). Trimming left V 7 bases short and J 4 bases short, with 19 bases between. The CDR3 has 14 residues. For the CDR3, the DNA is TGCAGTGTAGGTGGGGGGGCCGTTAGCTATGGCTACACCTTC. Amino acid sequence: CSVGGGAVSYGYTF.

As to this clonotype: A read error may be the cause here, since a much bigger clone is one base away. The genes are TRBV29-1 and TRBJ2-3, with 8 bases fitting TRBD2. The CDR3 loop spans 15 amino acids. Germline V CDR1 and CDR2: SQVTM, ANQGSEA. The CDR3: CSVDTSGLGADTLYF. The CDR3 DNA reads TGCAGCGTTGATACTAGCGGCCTTGGGGCAGATACGCTGTATTTT.

This clonotype was counted a few times. The V gene is TRBV20-1, the J gene TRBJ2-3; no clear D gene. Germline-derived CDR1 and CDR2 are DFQATT and SNEGSKA (reference sequence). Trimming shortened V by 5 bases and J by 0 bases, and 18 bases separated the two germline ends. The CDR3 runs to 16 residues. CDR3: CSARPRRLSSTDTQYF. The DNA of the CDR3 is TGCAGTGCTCGACCCAGACGTCTGTCTAGCACAGATACGCAGTATTTT.

This clonotype was recorded a few times. The V call is TRBV25-1, the J call TRBJ2-1; no firm D call. CDR1 and CDR2 (germline): MGHDK, SYGVNS. V was shortened by 4 bases and J by 9 bases, with 7 bases between the two germline ends. The CDR3 is made up of 11 amino acids. The CDR3, as DNA: TGTGCCAGCAGTGCGTGGGGTGAGCAGTTCTTC. It codes for CASSAWGEQFF.

The V call is TRBV7-9, the J call TRBJ2-3; 11 bases agree with TRBD2. With V trimmed by 5 bases and J by 7 bases, 8 bases remained unmatched. Germline loops: CDR1 SEHNR, CDR2 FQNEAQ (reference sequence). CDR3 length equals 15 residues. CDR3 in DNA: TGTGCCAGCAGCGCAAAAATGACTAGCGGGAATACGCAGTATTTT. Amino acid sequence: CASSAKMTSGNTQYF.

Here the CDR3 DNA reads TGTGCCAGCAGTGAAGATGCAGGGGGCGTAGGAAATACGCAGTATTTT. This translates into CASSEDAGGVGNTQYF. The rearrangement links TRBV2 to TRBJ2-3; 8 bases map to TRBD1. Per germline, CDR1 SNHLY and CDR2 FYNNEI. This CDR3 has 16 residues. V shed 1 base and J 7 bases; nucleotides not matched to a gene: 10. Using reference TRBV2 and TRBJ2-3 for the parts outside the CDR3, the full variable domain is EPEVTQTPSHQVTQMGQEVILRCVPISNHLYFYWYRQILGQKVEFLVSFYNNEISEKSEIFDDQFSVERPDGSNFTLKIRSTKLEDSAMYFCASSEDAGGVGNTQYFGPGTRLTVL.

The table lists this clonotype with a few counts. This sequence joins TRBV6-2 or TRBV6-3 and TRBJ1-5, with D hard to call. Between the trimmed V and J ends, which lost 5 bases and 4 bases, there was a span of 15 bases. Germline V gene data show CDR1 as MNHEY and CDR2 as SVGEGT. This CDR3 region has 15 residues. The DNA of the CDR3 is TGTGCCAGCAGTCCCCGACTCGGAGGGAATCAGCCCCAGCATTTT. Translating it yields CASSPRLGGNQPQHF.

This clonotype was observed a handful of times. V is TRBV5-1 and J is TRBJ2-3; perhaps TRBD2 as D (5 bases). The CDR3 has 16 amino acids. Germline V CDR1 and CDR2: SGHRS, YFSETQ. Trimming took off 4 bases at V and 2 bases at J, with 17 bases between the two ends. The CDR3 sequence is CASSVGRSGYTDTQYF. DNA for the CDR3: TGCGCCAGCAGCGTGGGTCGGAGCGGCTACACAGATACGCAGTATTTT.

This chain uses TRBV28 with TRBJ2-7; the D is unclear. The CDR3 is 14 residues long. V shed 5 bases and J shed 1 base, with 12 bases lying between them. CDR1 MDHEN and CDR2 SYDVKM come from the germline V gene. The CDR3 region is CASSAGPTSYEQYF. In DNA, the CDR3 is TGTGCCAGCAGTGCAGGACCGACATCCTACGAGCAGTACTTC.

This clonotype was detected a few times. CDR3 sequence (DNA): TGCAGCGTTGCTATGACCGGGACAGGGGGCAATAGCGGCTACACCTTC. Protein sequence: CSVAMTGTGGNSGYTF. The chain couples TRBV29-1 to TRBJ1-2; TRBD1 aligns across 12 bases. Trimming took 4 bases from V and 8 from J; bases not matched to a gene: 14. Germline CDR1 and CDR2: SQVTM and ANQGSEA. The CDR3 has 16 amino acids. The variable domain in full, completed from reference TRBV29-1 and TRBJ1-2, reads SAVISQKPSRDICQRGTSLTIQCQVDSQVTMMFWYRQQPGQSLTLIATANQGSEATYESGFVIDKFPISRPNLTFSTLTVSNMSPEDSSIYLCSVAMTGTGGNSGYTFGSGTRLTVV.

This clonotype was observed a handful of times. The chain joins TRBV7-9 to TRBJ2-2; no reliable D call. CDR1 and CDR2 from the germline V gene are SEHNR and FQNEAQ (reference sequence). Trimming took 5 bases from V and 4 from J, leaving 17 bases between them. The CDR3 is 16 residues long. CDR3 sequence: CASSPIPVGGTGELFF. DNA of the CDR3: TGTGCCAGCAGCCCTATACCGGTCGGTGGCACCGGGGAGCTGTTTTTT.

The rearrangement links TRBV7-2 to TRBJ2-1; maybe TRBD2 (5 bases). From germline, CDR1 is SGHTA and CDR2 FQGNSA. The CDR3 is 14 residues long. V gave up 5 bases and J gave up 2 bases, with 10 bases separating them. The CDR3 DNA is TGTGCCAGCAGCCCACCAGCGGCCTACAATGAGCAGTTCTTC. Its translation: CASSPPAAYNEQFF. The full variable domain, completed using reference TRBV7-2 and TRBJ2-1, is GAGVSQSPSNKVTEKGKDVELRCDPISGHTALYWYRQSLGQGLEFLIYFQGNSAPDKSGLPSDRFSAERTGGSVSTLTIQRTQQEDSAVYLCASSPPAAYNEQFFGPGTRLTVL.

The J gene is TRBJ1-5, the V gene TRBV3-1; D uncertain. CDR1 LGHDT and CDR2 YNNKEL come from the germline V gene (reference sequence). Trimming took off 0 bases at V and 7 bases at J, with 7 bases between the two ends. This CDR3 is 13 amino acids long. Written as DNA, the CDR3 is TGTGCCAGCAGCCAAGAACCTCGCCAGCCCCAGCATTTT. This translates into CASSQEPRQPQHF. The variable domain in full, completed from reference TRBV3-1 and TRBJ1-5, reads DTAVSQTPKYLVTQMGNDKSIKCEQNLGHDTMYWYKQDSKKFLKIMFSYNNKELIINETVPNRFSPKSPDKAHLNLHINSLELGDSAVYFCASSQEPRQPQHFGDGTRLSIL.

The chain employs TRBV18 and TRBJ2-1, with D possibly called TRBD1 or TRBD2 (5 bases each). Trimming left V 4 bases short and J 10 bases short, with 20 bases between. Germline V gene data show CDR1 as KGHSH and CDR2 as LQKENI. The CDR3 contains 15 residues. The CDR3 bases are TGTGCCAGCTCACTGAGGACCCCTGTGAGGGACGAGCAGTTCTTC. It is translated as CASSLRTPVRDEQFF.

The gene calls are TRBV7-2 and TRBJ2-1; D is perhaps TRBD2 (5 bases). The CDR3 is 15 residues long. V lost 8 bases, J lost 5 bases, and 19 bases lay in between. Germline CDR1 reads SGHTA; CDR2 reads FQGNSA. In DNA form, the CDR3 reads TGTGCCAGCGCCATCCCCCGGAAGGGAGACAATGAGCAGTTCTTC. Protein: CASAIPRKGDNEQFF.

The chain recombines TRBV25-1 with TRBJ1-6; no reliable D call. Germline V gives CDR1 MGHDK, CDR2 SYGVNS. V lost 3 bases, J lost 11 bases, and 8 bases lay in between. The CDR3 totals 12 residues. The CDR3 protein is CASSDPGTPLHF. In nucleotides, the CDR3 is TGTGCCAGCAGTGATCCAGGAACACCCCTCCACTTT. Combining the CDR3 with reference TRBV25-1 and TRBJ1-6 gives the whole variable domain EADIYQTPRYLVIGTGKKITLECSQTMGHDKMYWYQQDPGMELHLIHYSYGVNSTEKGDLSSESTVSRIRTEHFPLTLESARPSHTSQYLCASSDPGTPLHFGNGTRLTVT.

The rearrangement joins TRBV7-2 to TRBJ1-4; no definite D call. Germline lookup yields CDR1 SGHTA and CDR2 FQGNSA. This CDR3 is built from 17 residues. Trimming left V 3 bases short and J 8 bases short, with 22 bases between. This CDR3 is CASSLSAAAQSGEKLFF. The CDR3 DNA reads TGTGCCAGCAGCTTGTCGGCCGCAGCGCAGTCGGGAGAAAAACTGTTTTTT.

The chain carries TRBV7-9 and TRBJ2-1; D possibly corresponds to TRBD1 (5 bases). The CDR3 loop spans 13 amino acids. Germline-derived CDR1 and CDR2 are SEHNR and FQNEAQ (reference sequence). V lost 5 bases, J lost 9 bases, and 14 bases lay in between. The CDR3 spells CASSPRPTAEQFF. CDR3 nucleotides: TGTGCCAGCAGCCCGAGGCCGACAGCTGAGCAGTTCTTC.